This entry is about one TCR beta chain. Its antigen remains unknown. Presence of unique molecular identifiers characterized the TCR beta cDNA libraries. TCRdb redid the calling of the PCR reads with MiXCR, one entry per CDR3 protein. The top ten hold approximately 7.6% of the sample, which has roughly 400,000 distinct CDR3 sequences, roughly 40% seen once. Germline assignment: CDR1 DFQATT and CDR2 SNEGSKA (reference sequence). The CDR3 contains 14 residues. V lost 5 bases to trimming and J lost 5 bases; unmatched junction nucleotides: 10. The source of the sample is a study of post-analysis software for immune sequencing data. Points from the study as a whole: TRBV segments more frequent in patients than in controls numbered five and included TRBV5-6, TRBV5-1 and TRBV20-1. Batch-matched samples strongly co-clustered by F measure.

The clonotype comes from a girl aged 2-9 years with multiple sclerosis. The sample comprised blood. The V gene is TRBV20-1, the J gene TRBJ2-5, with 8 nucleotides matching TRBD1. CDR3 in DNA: TGCAGTGCTCTCCCCCGGGACAGGTTCGAGACCCAGTACTTC. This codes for CSALPRDRFETQYF.